The sequence of this T cell receptor (beta chain) was determined in a study of long-term antiretroviral therapy in people with HIV. Sequencing used immunoSEQ v3.0 at survey level. TCRdb's copy holds only in-frame clones and misses some; the assay was immunoSEQ multiplex PCR. This table holds about 9,200 clones, 70% to 80% found once. Before they underwent DNA extraction, samples held roughly 0.95-11 million cryopreserved PBMC. V shed 4 bases and J shed 1 base, with 8 bases lying between them. The length of the CDR3 is 13 residues. Germline loops: CDR1 SGHKS, CDR2 YYEKEE (reference sequence). The rearrangement uses TRBV5-5 and TRBJ1-1; the D is unclear. The sequencing used unsorted PBMCs, collected 1.8 years before starting antiretroviral therapy. This TCR was sampled from a man in his forties with HIV. The CDR3 DNA sequence: TGTGCCAGCAGCGTCACAAGGAACACTGAAGCTTTCTTT. This gives the protein CASSVTRNTEAFF.